This T cell receptor (beta chain) was sequenced during a study of preoperative IRX-2 immunotherapy in early breast cancer. The V end lost 5 bases, the J end lost 3 bases, and 11 bases lay between the germline ends. Germline loops: CDR1 SGHNT, CDR2 YENEEA. The length of the CDR3 is 14 residues. By sample share, this clone is medium-sized. Treatment here: preoperative locoregional IRX-2 cytokine immunotherapy. Samples came from a phase Ib trial of preoperative locoregional IRX-2 cytokine immunotherapy. This table comes from immunoSEQ multiplex PCR, and its TCRdb copy is limited to in-frame clones, with some not included. Here the sample spans roughly 27,000 clones, roughly 74% being singletons.

This clonotype was sampled from a human donor with breast cancer. J is TRBJ1-3 and V is TRBV11-3; D is uncertain. The sample was lymph node tissue, taken before IRX-2 immunotherapy. DNA of the CDR3: TGTGCCAGCAGCCAACCGGGCTTTGGAAACACCATATATTTT. Its translation is CASSQPGFGNTIYF.